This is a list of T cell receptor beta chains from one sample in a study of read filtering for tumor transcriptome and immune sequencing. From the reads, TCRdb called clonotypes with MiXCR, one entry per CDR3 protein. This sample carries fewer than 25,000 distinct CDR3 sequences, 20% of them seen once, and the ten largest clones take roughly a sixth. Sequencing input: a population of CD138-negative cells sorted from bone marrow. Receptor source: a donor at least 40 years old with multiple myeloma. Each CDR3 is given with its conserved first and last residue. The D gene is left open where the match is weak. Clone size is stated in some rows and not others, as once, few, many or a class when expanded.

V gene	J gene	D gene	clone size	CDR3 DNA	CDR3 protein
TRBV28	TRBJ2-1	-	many	TGTGCCAGCAGTCCACAAGGTGGACCTAAAGAGAATGAGCAGTTCTTC	CASSPQGGPKENEQFF
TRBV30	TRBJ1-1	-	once	TGTGCCTGGAGTATCGGTCGCAGCACTGAAGCTTTCTTT	CAWSIGRSTEAFF
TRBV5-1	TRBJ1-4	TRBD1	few	TGCGCCAGCAGCTCCTCTGGACAGGGCGCTAGTGAAAAACTGTTTTTC	CASSSSGQGASEKLFF
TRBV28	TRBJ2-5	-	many	TGTGCCAGCAGTGGGGGCACCGCCCAAGAGACCCAGTACTTC	CASSGGTAQETQYF
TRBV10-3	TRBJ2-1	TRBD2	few	TGTGCCACCAGGACTAGCGGGAGTGTATTCGGGAATGAGCAGTTCTTC	CATRTSGSVFGNEQFF
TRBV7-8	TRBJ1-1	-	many	TGTGCCAGCAGCTTAAGGCAATCCGCTGAAGCTTTCTTT	CASSLRQSAEAFF
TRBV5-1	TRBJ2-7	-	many	TGTGCCAGCAGCTTATTATCTAACTCCTACGAGCAGTACTTC	CASSLLSNSYEQYF
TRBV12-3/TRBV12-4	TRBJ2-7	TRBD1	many	TGTGCCAGCAGTGGAACAGGGGCTGGCCTCTACGAGCAGTACTTC	CASSGTGAGLYEQYF
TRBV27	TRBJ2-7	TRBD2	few	TGTGCCAGCAGTTTTTCTAGCGGCGACTACGAGCAGTACTTC	CASSFSSGDYEQYF
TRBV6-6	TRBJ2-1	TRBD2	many	TGTGCCAGCGCGGGAGGGGCTTCCTACAATGAGCAGTTCTTC	CASAGGASYNEQFF
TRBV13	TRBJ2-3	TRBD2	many	TGTGCCAGCAGCTGGACTAGCGGGAGGTCGGGAGATACGCAGTATTTT	CASSWTSGRSGDTQYF
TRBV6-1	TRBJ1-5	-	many	TGTGCCAGCAGTGAACACAGCTATAATCAGCCCCAGCATTTT	CASSEHSYNQPQHF
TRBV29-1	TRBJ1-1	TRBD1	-	TGCAGCGTTGGGGGACAGGGGATGGTGAACACTGAAGCTTTCTTT	CSVGGQGMVNTEAFF
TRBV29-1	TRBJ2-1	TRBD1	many	TGCAGCGTTGAAGATATGACAGGGGATCGCAATGAGCAGTTCTTC	CSVEDMTGDRNEQFF
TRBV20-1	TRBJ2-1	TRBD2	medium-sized	TGCAGTGCTATACTTTTCCCTAGCGGGAGCCTAAATGAGCAGTTCTTC	CSAILFPSGSLNEQFF
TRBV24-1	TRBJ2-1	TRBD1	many	TGTGCCACCAGTGATCTGGGACAGGGCGAATCCAATGAGCAGTTCTTC	CATSDLGQGESNEQFF
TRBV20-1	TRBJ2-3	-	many	TGCAGTGCTAGGCAGGGGAGCACAGATACGCAGTATTTT	CSARQGSTDTQYF
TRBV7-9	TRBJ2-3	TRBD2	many	TGTGCCGGCAGACTAGCGGGATACACAGATACGCAGTATTTT	CAGRLAGYTDTQYF
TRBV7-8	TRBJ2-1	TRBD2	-	TGTGCCAGCAGCTTTCGGCTAGCGGGAGGGGATGAGCAGTTCTTC	CASSFRLAGGDEQFF
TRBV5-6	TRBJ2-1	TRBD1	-	TGTGCCAGCAGCTCGTTGGGACAGCCCAATGAGCAGTTCTTC	CASSSLGQPNEQFF
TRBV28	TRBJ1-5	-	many	TGTGCCAGCAGCTCCCCCCATCAGCCCCAGCATTTT	CASSSPHQPQHF
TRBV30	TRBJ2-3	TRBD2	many	TGTGCCTGGAGCCCAAATGTGTGGTCGAGCGGGAGGGGTAGGGCAGATACGCAGTATTTT	CAWSPNVWSSGRGRADTQYF
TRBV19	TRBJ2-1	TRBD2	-	TGTGCCAGTACTATTTCTAGCGGGACTAACAATGAGCAGCTCTTC	CASTISSGTNNEQLF
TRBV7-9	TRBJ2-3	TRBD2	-	TGTGCCAGCAGCTTACCCCCCCAAGGCACTAGCGTCCCTAGCACAGATACGCAGTATTTT	CASSLPPQGTSVPSTDTQYF
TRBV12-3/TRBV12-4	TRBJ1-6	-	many	TGTGCCAGCAGTTTGTCGGGACTCCATAATTCACCCCTCCACTTT	CASSLSGLHNSPLHF